This T cell receptor beta chain was observed in a study of cytomegalovirus exposure and HLA in healthy donors. Study as a whole: Of over 350 genotyped donors, 81% grouped in the Caucasian-associated ancestry cluster.

This clone turned up a few times. The antigen remains undetermined. Overall study findings and caveats: At a 0.05 false discovery rate, a later analysis found some 17,000 TCR beta sequences to be associated with HLA alleles.

In germline, CDR1 is SSHAT, CDR2 FNYEAQ (reference sequence). Losses at the gene ends were 4 bases for V and 1 base for J; bases not matched to a gene: 8. The CDR3 is 18 amino acids. The PCR used 60 Vbeta and 13 Jbeta primers. Sequencing was performed with immunoSEQ multiplex PCR; in TCRdb, only in-frame clones are kept and a portion is missing. The table records around 80,000 clones, around 60% of them present only once. The sequenced material came from PBMCs. The chain recombines TRBV7-7 with TRBJ2-3; 13 bases match TRBD2. The receptor comes from a male donor in good health and CMV-seropositive. The chain's CDR3 is CASSSGLAGSVGTDTQYF. The CDR3 bases are TGTGCCAGCAGCTCGGGACTAGCGGGGTCGGTTGGCACAGATACGCAGTATTTT.